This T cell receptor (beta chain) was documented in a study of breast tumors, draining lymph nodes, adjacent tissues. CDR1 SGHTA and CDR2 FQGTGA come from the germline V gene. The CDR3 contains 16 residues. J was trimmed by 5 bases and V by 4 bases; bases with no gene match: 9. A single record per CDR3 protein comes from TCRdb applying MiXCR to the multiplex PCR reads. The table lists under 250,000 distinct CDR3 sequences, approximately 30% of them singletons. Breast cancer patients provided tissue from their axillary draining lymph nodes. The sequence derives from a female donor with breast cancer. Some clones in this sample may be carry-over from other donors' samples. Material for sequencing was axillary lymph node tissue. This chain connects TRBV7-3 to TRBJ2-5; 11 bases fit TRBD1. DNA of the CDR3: TGTGCCAGCAGCTCCCTTAGCGGGACAGGGGGTGAGACCCAGTACTTC. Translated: CASSSLSGTGGETQYF.